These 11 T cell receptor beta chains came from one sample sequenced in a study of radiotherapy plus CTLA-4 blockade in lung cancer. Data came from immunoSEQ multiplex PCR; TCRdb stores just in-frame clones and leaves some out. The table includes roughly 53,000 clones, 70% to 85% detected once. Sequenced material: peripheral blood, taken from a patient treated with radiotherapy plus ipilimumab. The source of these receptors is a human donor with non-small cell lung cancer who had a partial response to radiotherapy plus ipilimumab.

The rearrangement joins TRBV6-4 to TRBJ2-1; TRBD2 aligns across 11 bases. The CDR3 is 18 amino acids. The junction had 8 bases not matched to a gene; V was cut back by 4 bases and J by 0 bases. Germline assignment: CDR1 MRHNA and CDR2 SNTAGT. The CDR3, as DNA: TGTGCCAGCAGTGTCCTAGCGGGGGGCGGTAGCTCCTACAATGAGCAGTTCTTC. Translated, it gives CASSVLAGGGSSYNEQFF.

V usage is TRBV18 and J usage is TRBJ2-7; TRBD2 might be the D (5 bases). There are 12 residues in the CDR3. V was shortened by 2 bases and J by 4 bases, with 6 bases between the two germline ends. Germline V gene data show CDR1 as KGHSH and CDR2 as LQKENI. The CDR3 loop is CASSPTGYEQYF. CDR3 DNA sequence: TGTGCCAGCTCACCAACGGGGTACGAGCAGTACTTC.

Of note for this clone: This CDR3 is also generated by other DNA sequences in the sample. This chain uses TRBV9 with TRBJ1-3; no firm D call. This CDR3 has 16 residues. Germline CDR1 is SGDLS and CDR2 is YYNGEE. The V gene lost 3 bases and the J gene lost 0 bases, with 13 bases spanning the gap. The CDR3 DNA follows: TGTGCCAGCAGCGCCCTGGACTCTTTCTCTGGAAACACCATATATTTT. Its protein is CASSALDSFSGNTIYF.

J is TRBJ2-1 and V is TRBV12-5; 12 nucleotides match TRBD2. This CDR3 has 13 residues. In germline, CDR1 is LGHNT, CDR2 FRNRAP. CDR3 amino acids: CATSGSSYNEQFF. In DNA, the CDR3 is TGTGCGACTAGCGGGAGCTCCTACAATGAGCAGTTCTTC.

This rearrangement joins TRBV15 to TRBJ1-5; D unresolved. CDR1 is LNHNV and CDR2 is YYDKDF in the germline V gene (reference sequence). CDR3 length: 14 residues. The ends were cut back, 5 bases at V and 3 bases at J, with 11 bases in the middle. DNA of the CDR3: TGTGCCACCAGCTCAATACGGGTCAATCAGCCCCAGCATTTT. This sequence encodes CATSSIRVNQPQHF.

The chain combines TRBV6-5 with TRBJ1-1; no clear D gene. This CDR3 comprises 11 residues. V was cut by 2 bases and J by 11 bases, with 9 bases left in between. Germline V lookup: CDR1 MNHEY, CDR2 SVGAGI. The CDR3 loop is CASSYRGGAFF. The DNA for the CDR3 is TGTGCCAGCAGTTACCGGGGTGGCGCTTTCTTT.

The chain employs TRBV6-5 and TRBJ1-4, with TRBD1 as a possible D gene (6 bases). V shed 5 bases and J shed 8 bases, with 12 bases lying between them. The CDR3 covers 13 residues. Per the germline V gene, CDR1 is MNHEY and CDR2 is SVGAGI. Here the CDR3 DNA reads TGTGCCAGCAGTCGGACAGTTTACGAAAAACTGTTTTTT. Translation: CASSRTVYEKLFF.

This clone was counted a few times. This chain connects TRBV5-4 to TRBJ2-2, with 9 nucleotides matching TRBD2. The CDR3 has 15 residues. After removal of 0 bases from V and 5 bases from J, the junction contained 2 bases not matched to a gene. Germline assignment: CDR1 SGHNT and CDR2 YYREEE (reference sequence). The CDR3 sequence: CASSLGAGGTGELFF. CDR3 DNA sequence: TGTGCCAGCAGCTTGGGAGCGGGGGGTACCGGGGAGCTGTTTTTT.

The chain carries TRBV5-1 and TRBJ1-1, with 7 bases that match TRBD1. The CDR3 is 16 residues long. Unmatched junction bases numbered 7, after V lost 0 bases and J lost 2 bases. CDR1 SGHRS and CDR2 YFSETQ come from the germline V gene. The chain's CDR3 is CASSLEGGAGNTEAFF. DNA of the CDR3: TGCGCCAGCAGCTTGGAAGGGGGCGCCGGAAACACTGAAGCTTTCTTT.

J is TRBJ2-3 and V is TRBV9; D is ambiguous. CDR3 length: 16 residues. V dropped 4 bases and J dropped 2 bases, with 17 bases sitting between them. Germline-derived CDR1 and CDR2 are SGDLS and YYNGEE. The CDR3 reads CASSPRGSSPTDTQYF. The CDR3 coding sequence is TGTGCCAGCAGCCCCCGCGGTAGCAGCCCCACAGATACGCAGTATTTT.

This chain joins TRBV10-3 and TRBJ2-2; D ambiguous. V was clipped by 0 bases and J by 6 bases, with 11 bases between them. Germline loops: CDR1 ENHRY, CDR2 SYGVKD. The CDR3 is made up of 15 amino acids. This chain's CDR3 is CAISESSILSGELFF. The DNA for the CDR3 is TGTGCCATCAGTGAGTCGTCTATCCTCTCCGGGGAGCTGTTTTTT.